A selection of T cell receptor beta chains follows, all from one sample in a study of cytomegalovirus exposure and HLA in healthy donors. Clones were read by immunoSEQ multiplex PCR, and TCRdb kept only the in-frame ones, dropping some. The sample shows roughly 200,000 clones, 80% to 90% of them seen only once. The material sequenced was PBMCs. The receptor source for this set is a woman under 40 in good health and CMV-seronegative. CDR3s include the opening cysteine and the closing phenylalanine or tryptophan. Where a row states a size, it is once, few, many or the class of an expanded clone; other rows omit it.

clone_size v_call cdr3_aa
- TRBV19 CASSIDRPMNTEAFF
- TRBV5-4 CASSRPRARDNEQFF
- TRBV6-1 CASSVGGRFGNEQFF
few TRBV5-1 CASSTGLAGVDEQYF
- TRBV29-1 CSVITGYNYGYTF
- TRBV27 CASRKREELAGEYQETQYF
- TRBV28 CASSPSRGRKETQYF
- TRBV28 CASTPQPGDTSSYNSPLHF
- TRBV9 CASSGLDRGGEKLFF
many TRBV7-8 CASSPRQGLDTGELFF
- TRBV5-1 CASSSGTGNQPQHF
- TRBV7-9 CASSLTGVGNQPQHF
- TRBV27 CASSSSGTSGYNEQFF
- TRBV6-4 CASSKDERNTEAFF
- TRBV19 CASSRPGQIYGYTF
few TRBV2 CASSDSLAPSYEQYF
few TRBV7-9 CASSPSYLTGVNYEQYF
- TRBV7-9 CASSPRDRGNEKLFF
- TRBV19 CASNTGPTYEQYF
- TRBV2 CASSRDRGQTNTQYF
- TRBV5-1 CASSRDTGESNEQFF
- TRBV2 CAILRARAVPSYNEQFF
- TRBV19 CASRKLAGLQETQYF
few TRBV2 CASSVGLDPYEQYF
few TRBV29-1 CSVNQGAGQPQHF
- TRBV6-7 CASSYSEIF
- TRBV19 CASSIQGTDTEAFF
- TRBV5-8 CASSLWRGTASYGYTF
once TRBV21-1 CASLPSRGGSSYEQYF
- TRBV27 CASSFDGRRVNEQFF
- TRBV4-1 CASSQDDRGSGEAFF
many TRBV2 CASSDLRDSHEQYF
- TRBV27 CASSFKRRNMNNSPLHF
- TRBV6-1 CASRLGQGAYEQYF
- TRBV15 CATSRERVGELFF
- TRBV4-1 CASSQVGQGWNEQYF